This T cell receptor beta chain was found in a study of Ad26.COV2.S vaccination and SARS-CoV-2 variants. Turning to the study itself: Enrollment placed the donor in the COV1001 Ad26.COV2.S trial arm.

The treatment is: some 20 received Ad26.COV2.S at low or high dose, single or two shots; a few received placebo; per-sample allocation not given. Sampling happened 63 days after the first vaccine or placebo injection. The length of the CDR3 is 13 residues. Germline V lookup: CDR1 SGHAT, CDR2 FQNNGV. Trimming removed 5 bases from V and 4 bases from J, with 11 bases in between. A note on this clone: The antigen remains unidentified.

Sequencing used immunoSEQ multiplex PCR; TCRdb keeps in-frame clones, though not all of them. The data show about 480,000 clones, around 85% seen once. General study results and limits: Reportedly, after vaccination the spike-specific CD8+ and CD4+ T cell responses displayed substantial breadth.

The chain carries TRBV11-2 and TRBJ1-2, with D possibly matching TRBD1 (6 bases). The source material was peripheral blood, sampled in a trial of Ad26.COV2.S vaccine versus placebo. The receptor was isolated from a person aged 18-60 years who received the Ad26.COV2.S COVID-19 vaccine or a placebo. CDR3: CASSRGTFYGYTF. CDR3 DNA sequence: TGTGCCAGCAGCCGGGGGACATTCTATGGCTACACCTTC.